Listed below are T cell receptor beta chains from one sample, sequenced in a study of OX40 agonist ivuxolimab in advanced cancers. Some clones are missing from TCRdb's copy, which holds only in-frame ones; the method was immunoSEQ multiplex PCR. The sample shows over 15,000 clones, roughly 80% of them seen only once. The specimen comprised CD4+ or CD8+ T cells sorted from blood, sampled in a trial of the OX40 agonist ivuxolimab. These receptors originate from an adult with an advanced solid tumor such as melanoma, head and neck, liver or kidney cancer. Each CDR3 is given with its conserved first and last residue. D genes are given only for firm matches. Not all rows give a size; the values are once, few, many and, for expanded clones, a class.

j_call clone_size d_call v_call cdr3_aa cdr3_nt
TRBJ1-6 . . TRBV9 CASSVDVGSPLHF TGTGCCAGCAGCGTAGACGTGGGTTCACCCCTCCACTTT
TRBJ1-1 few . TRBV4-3 CASSLQGETEAFF TGCGCCAGCAGCCTACAGGGAGAGACTGAAGCTTTCTTT
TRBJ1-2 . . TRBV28 CASSTIGDGPNYGYTF TGTGCCAGCAGTACCATTGGGGACGGTCCAAACTATGGCTACACCTTC
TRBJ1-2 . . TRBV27 CASSTIWSHYGYTF TGTGCCAGCAGCACGATTTGGTCGCACTATGGCTACACCTTC
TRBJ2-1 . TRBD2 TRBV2 CASSDTAGGNEQFF TGTGCCAGCAGTGATACAGCGGGAGGGAATGAGCAGTTCTTC
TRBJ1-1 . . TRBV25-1 CASSEYTEAFF TGTGCCAGCAGTGAATACACTGAAGCTTTCTTT
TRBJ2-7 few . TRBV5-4 CASSQATVDEQYF TGTGCCAGCAGCCAAGCTACGGTGGACGAGCAGTACTTC
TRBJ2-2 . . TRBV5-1 CASHILDGELFF TGCGCCAGCCATATCCTAGACGGGGAGCTGTTTTTT
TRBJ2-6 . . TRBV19 CASSIDSGSGANVLTF TGTGCCAGTAGTATAGATAGTGGGTCTGGGGCCAACGTCCTGACTTTC
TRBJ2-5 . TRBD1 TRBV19 CASSISHNRGWKETQYF TGTGCCAGTAGTATCTCCCATAACAGGGGTTGGAAAGAGACCCAGTACTTC
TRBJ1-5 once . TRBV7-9 CASSFGPNTHQPQHF TGTGCCAGCAGCTTCGGGCCCAACACCCATCAGCCCCAGCATTTT
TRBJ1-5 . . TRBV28 CASTSERTATGYSNQPQHF TGTGCCAGCACCTCTGAGAGGACAGCCACCGGCTATAGCAATCAGCCCCAGCATTTT
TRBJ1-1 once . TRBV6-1 CASSRTRTTEAFF TGTGCCAGCAGTAGGACCCGAACCACTGAAGCTTTCTTT
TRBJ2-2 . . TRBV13 CASSLEGVGGELFF TGTGCCAGCAGCTTGGAGGGGGTAGGCGGGGAGCTGTTTTTT
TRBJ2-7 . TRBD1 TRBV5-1 CASRDSTYEQYF TGCGCCAGCCGGGACAGTACCTACGAGCAGTACTTC
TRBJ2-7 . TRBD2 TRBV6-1 CASSSRLAVPYEQYF TGTGCCAGCAGTTCTCGACTAGCTGTACCCTACGAGCAGTACTTC
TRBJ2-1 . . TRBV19 CASSIVGRNSFNEQFF TGTGCCAGTAGTATAGTTGGCAGGAACTCCTTCAATGAGCAGTTCTTC
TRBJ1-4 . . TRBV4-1 CASSQDPNEKLFF TGCGCCAGCAGCCAAGATCCTAATGAAAAACTGTTTTTT
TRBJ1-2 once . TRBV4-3 CASSQEPPLVGYTF TGCGCCAGCAGCCAAGAACCCCCTCTGGTTGGCTACACCTTC
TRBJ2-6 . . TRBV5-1 CASSLAGSGANVLTF TGCGCCAGCAGCTTGGCAGGCTCTGGGGCCAACGTCCTGACTTTC
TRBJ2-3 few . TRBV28 CASSWDGSTDTQYF TGTGCCAGCAGTTGGGATGGAAGCACAGATACGCAGTATTTT
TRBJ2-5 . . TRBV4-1 CASSQDPGPRTGQETQYF TGCGCCAGCAGCCAAGATCCCGGACCGAGGACGGGCCAAGAGACCCAGTACTTC
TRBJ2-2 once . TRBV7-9 CASRNTGELFF TGTGCCAGCAGAAACACCGGGGAGCTGTTTTTT
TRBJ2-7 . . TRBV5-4 CASSRRQEGYEQYF TGTGCCAGCAGCCGAAGACAGGAGGGCTACGAGCAGTACTTC
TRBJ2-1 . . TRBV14 CASSQGDWVSSYNEQFF TGTGCCAGCAGCCAAGGTGACTGGGTAAGCTCCTACAATGAGCAGTTCTTC
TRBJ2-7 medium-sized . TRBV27 CASSLLSSFSYEQYF TGTGCCAGCAGTTTATTGTCCTCTTTTTCATACGAGCAGTACTTC
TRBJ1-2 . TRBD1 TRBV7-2 CASSPGTGYGYTF TGTGCCAGCAGTCCCGGGACAGGATACGGCTACACCTTC
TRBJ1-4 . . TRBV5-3 CARSFGPGNEKLFF TGTGCCAGAAGCTTCGGACCTGGGAATGAAAAACTGTTTTTT
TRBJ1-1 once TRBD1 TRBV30 CAWIQGGTEAFF TGTGCCTGGATTCAGGGGGGGACTGAAGCTTTCTTT
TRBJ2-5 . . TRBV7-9 CASSRPWETQYF TGTGCCAGCAGCCGTCCGTGGGAGACCCAGTACTTC
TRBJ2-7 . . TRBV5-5 CASSLRLEGNEQYF TGTGCCAGCAGCTTGCGCCTAGAAGGCAACGAGCAGTACTTC
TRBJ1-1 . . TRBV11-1 CASSLARANTEAFF TGTGCCAGCAGCTTAGCGCGAGCGAACACTGAAGCTTTCTTT
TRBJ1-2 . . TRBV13 CASSLGRDPYGYTF TGTGCCAGCAGTCTAGGGCGGGATCCCTATGGCTACACCTTC
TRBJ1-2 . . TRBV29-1 CSVESNSRGNGYTF TGCAGCGTTGAATCGAATAGTCGAGGGAACGGCTACACCTTC
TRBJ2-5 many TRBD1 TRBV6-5 CASSYFGQGGETQYF TGTGCCAGCAGTTACTTTGGACAGGGCGGCGAGACCCAGTACTTC
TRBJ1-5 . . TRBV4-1 CASSHLQGNQPQHF TGCGCCAGCAGCCACCTACAGGGTAATCAGCCCCAGCATTTT
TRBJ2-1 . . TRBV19 CASSMGGLNVEQFF TGTGCCAGTAGTATGGGGGGGCTAAACGTTGAGCAGTTCTTC
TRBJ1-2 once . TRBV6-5 CASSYMGTGYGYTF TGTGCCAGCAGTTACATGGGTACAGGCTATGGCTACACCTTC
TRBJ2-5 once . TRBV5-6 CASSLGSWETQYF TGTGCCAGCAGCTTGGGTAGTTGGGAGACCCAGTACTTC
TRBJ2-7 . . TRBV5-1 CASSYFQGSYEQYF TGCGCCAGCAGCTATTTCCAGGGCTCCTACGAGCAGTACTTC
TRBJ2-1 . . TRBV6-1 CASSLPETDEQFF TGTGCCAGCAGTTTGCCGGAAACCGATGAGCAGTTCTTC
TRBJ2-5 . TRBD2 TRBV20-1 CSAWGGETQYF TGCAGTGCCTGGGGGGGAGAGACCCAGTACTTC
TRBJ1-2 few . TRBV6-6 CASSYSSLGGSYGYTF TGTGCCAGCAGTTATAGTTCTCTGGGCGGCTCCTATGGCTACACCTTC
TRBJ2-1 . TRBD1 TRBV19 CASSIDRVSYNEQFF TGTGCCAGTAGTATTGACAGGGTGTCATACAATGAGCAGTTCTTC
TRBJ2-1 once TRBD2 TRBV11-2 CASSLDRLRAGAVYEQFF TGTGCCAGCAGCTTAGATCGCCTTAGGGCGGGAGCGGTTTATGAGCAGTTCTTC